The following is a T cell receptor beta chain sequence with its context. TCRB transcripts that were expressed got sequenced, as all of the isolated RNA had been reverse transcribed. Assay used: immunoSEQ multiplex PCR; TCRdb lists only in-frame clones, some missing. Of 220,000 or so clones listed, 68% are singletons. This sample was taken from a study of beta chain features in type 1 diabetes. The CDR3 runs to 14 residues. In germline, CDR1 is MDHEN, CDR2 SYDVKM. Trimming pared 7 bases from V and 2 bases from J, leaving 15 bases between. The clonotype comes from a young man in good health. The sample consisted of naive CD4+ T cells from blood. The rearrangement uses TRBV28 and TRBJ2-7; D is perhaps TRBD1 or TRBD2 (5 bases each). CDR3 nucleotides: TGTGCCAGCACCATAGGGGACCGAGCCTACGAGCAGTACTTC. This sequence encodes CASTIGDRAYEQYF.